The 16 T cell receptor beta chains in this list originate from one sample, sequenced in a study of CD8 T cells in Susac syndrome. The RNA input was about 0.5 to 1 ug, and it was reverse transcribed with random hexamers. TCRdb re-called the immunoSEQ multiplex PCR reads through MiXCR, storing one row per CDR3 protein. Found here are some 400,000 distinct CDR3 sequences, around 85% of them singletons; the top ten hold 0.09% to 0.15%. Sequenced: CD8+ T cells from PBMCs. The source is a human donor with multiple sclerosis.

This chain links TRBV13 with TRBJ1-5; 7 bases map to TRBD1. The germline V gene encodes CDR1 PRHDT and CDR2 FYEKMQ (reference sequence). With 5 bases clipped from V and 5 bases from J, the junction kept 3 bases outside the gene matches. The CDR3 covers 13 residues. The CDR3 DNA is TGTGCCAGCAGCGTTGGGACAGATCAGCCCCAGCATTTT. This gives the protein CASSVGTDQPQHF.

This chain uses TRBV6-1 with TRBJ2-1; D perhaps matches TRBD2 (5 bases). Per the germline V gene, CDR1 is MNHNS and CDR2 is SASEGT. Deletions cut 4 bases from V and 9 bases from J, with 7 bases between. The CDR3 has 11 residues. CDR3 amino acids: CASSAGSEQFF. DNA for the CDR3: TGTGCCAGCAGTGCGGGATCTGAGCAGTTCTTC.

The J gene is TRBJ1-1, the V gene TRBV12-3 or TRBV12-4, with 7 bases aligning to TRBD1. This CDR3 region has 15 residues. With V trimmed by 6 bases and J by 6 bases, 13 bases remained unmatched. As DNA, the CDR3 is TGTGCCAGCAGGGACTACAGGGGAGGGGACGCTGAAGCTTTCTTT. This codes for CASRDYRGGDAEAFF.

This clonotype was counted only a few times. The chain combines TRBV12-5 with TRBJ1-2, with 7 bases that match TRBD1. Germline CDR1 is LGHNT and CDR2 is FRNRAP. J was trimmed by 5 bases and V by 5 bases; bases with no gene match: 14. This CDR3 contains 16 residues. CDR3 residues: CASGPIISQGVYGYTF. The CDR3 coding sequence is TGTGCTAGTGGTCCGATCATATCGCAGGGGGTATATGGCTACACCTTC.

The gene calls are TRBV6-5 and TRBJ2-1, with TRBD2 matching 7 bases. Germline loops: CDR1 MNHEY, CDR2 SVGAGI. V shed 0 bases, J shed 5 bases, and the junction held 7 bases outside the gene matches. The CDR3 has 16 residues. The CDR3 loop is CASSYSGREHNNEQFF. The CDR3 DNA follows: TGTGCCAGCAGTTACTCGGGGCGGGAGCACAACAATGAGCAGTTCTTC.

The V and J genes are TRBV3-1 and TRBJ2-5, with 10 positions matching TRBD2. CDR1 and CDR2 from the germline V gene are LGHDT and YNNKEL (reference sequence). The V and J ends lost 0 bases and 5 bases, in that order; junction bases with no gene match: 12. CDR3 length: 18 residues. CDR3: CASSQEGLADWDSETQYF. CDR3 in DNA: TGTGCCAGCAGCCAAGAAGGACTAGCGGACTGGGATTCGGAGACCCAGTACTTC.

This sequence joins TRBV19 and TRBJ2-1, with 11 bases aligning to TRBD2. This CDR3 is 15 amino acids long. V shed 6 bases and J 9 bases; nucleotides not matched to a gene: 10. CDR1 and CDR2 (germline): LNHDA, SQIVND (reference sequence). CDR3 sequence: CASSPLAGGVSEQFF. DNA for the CDR3: TGTGCCAGTAGCCCGCTAGCGGGGGGTGTCAGTGAGCAGTTCTTC.

The CDR3 sequence is CASSLGTGGFGTGELFF. The CDR3 DNA follows: TGCGCCAGCAGCTTGGGGACAGGGGGTTTCGGCACCGGGGAGCTGTTTTTT. The chain recombines TRBV5-1 with TRBJ2-2, with 10 bases that match TRBD1. The germline V gene has CDR1 SGHRS and CDR2 YFSETQ. The CDR3 covers 17 residues. The V segment lost 0 bases and the J segment 4 bases; nucleotides outside the gene matches: 6.

The DNA of the CDR3 is TGCGCCAGCAGCCAAGTAGCGGGGGGGCTTCGAGAGACCCAGTACTTC. Protein sequence: CASSQVAGGLRETQYF. V gene TRBV4-1 combines with J gene TRBJ2-5, with TRBD2 matching 11 bases. V trimming: 1 base; J trimming: 4 bases; junction bases outside the gene matches: 5. The germline V gene encodes CDR1 MGHRA and CDR2 YSYEKL. The CDR3 is 16 amino acids.

This chain uses TRBV20-1 with TRBJ2-7; 7 positions agree with TRBD2. CDR1 and CDR2 (germline): DFQATT, SNEGSKA (reference sequence). V lost 0 bases to trimming and J lost 2 bases; unmatched junction nucleotides: 7. The CDR3 extends over 15 amino acids. In DNA, the CDR3 is TGCAGTGCTAGAGATCGGGCTAGCGGCCCCTACGAGCAGTACTTC. This codes for CSARDRASGPYEQYF.

The chain links TRBV19 to TRBJ1-5; maybe TRBD1 (6 bases). The CDR3 is 14 amino acids. CDR1 and CDR2 from the germline V gene are LNHDA and SQIVND (reference sequence). V lost 0 bases, J lost 5 bases, and 8 bases lay in between. For the CDR3, the DNA is TGTGCCAGTAGTATAGAACAGGGATATCAGCCCCAGCATTTT. As protein: CASSIEQGYQPQHF.

The chain couples TRBV4-1 to TRBJ2-1; 10 positions match TRBD2. V was clipped by 4 bases and J by 3 bases; unmatched bases: 9. The CDR3 contains 17 residues. Germline V gene sequence: CDR1 MGHRA, CDR2 YSYEKL. CDR3 in DNA: TGCGCCAGCAGCCTAGGCGGGACTAGCGTTCGCTACAATGAGCAGTTCTTC. Protein: CASSLGGTSVRYNEQFF.

The gene calls are TRBV27 and TRBJ1-2, with D unclear. This CDR3 comprises 15 residues. With 0 bases removed from V and 7 bases from J, the gap between germline ends came to 15 bases. The germline CDR1 and CDR2 sequences are MNHEY and SMNVEV (reference sequence). DNA for the CDR3: TGTGCCAGCAGTTTATCGGGGTCAACCGGGCCTGGCTACACCTTC. Amino acid sequence: CASSLSGSTGPGYTF.

V and J are TRBV2 and TRBJ2-3; the D is unclear. This CDR3 is 12 amino acids long. Trimming cost V 10 bases and J 4 bases, with 12 bases left between them. Looked up from germline, CDR1 is SNHLY and CDR2 is FYNNEI. CDR3 sequence (DNA): TGTGCCAACCTCAAGGGCCCAGATACGCAGTATTTT. Translated, it gives CANLKGPDTQYF.

This clonotype was seen just once. The chain joins TRBV21-1 to TRBJ2-1; the table's D call of TRBD1 was not tested on the DNA. TRBV21-1 is deemed a pseudogene. This CDR3 spans 16 amino acids. CDR3 sequence: CASSNQREGSYNEQFF. In DNA form, the CDR3 reads TGTGCCAGCAGCAATCAGAGGGAAGGGTCCTACAATGAGCAGTTCTTC.

The chain carries TRBV12-3 or TRBV12-4 and TRBJ1-4; 7 bases match TRBD1. J gave up 8 bases and V 6 bases, and 9 bases lay outside the gene matches. The CDR3 runs 14 residues. The chain's CDR3 is CASSPTGLGEKLFF. The CDR3 coding sequence is TGTGCCAGCAGCCCGACAGGGTTGGGCGAAAAACTGTTTTTT.